One sample yielded the 29 T cell receptor beta chains listed below, sequenced in a study of prognosis after radiotherapy for stage I lung cancer. Template was genomic DNA; TCR beta CDR3 amplified in two multiplex PCR rounds. Amplification during the initial PCR round employed primers specific to each TRBV and TRBJ gene. From the multiplex PCR reads, TCRdb called clonotypes with MiXCR, one entry per CDR3 protein. The sample contains some 14,000 distinct CDR3 sequences, 37% of which appear only once. The input for sequencing was PBMCs, taken before or after stereotactic body radiation therapy (not recorded which). These receptors all come from a donor over 45 with non-small cell lung cancer.

Details on this clonotype: Mismatch with germline at one junction end may stem from a read error. This sequence joins TRBV5-1 and TRBJ2-1; 7 bases map to TRBD2. The CDR3 length is 14 residues. In germline, CDR1 is SGHRS, CDR2 YFSETQ. This CDR3 reads CAISLETSPNEQFF. The DNA of the CDR3 is TGCGCCATCAGCTTAGAGACTAGCCCGAATGAGCAGTTCTTC.

In regard to this clonotype: This could be a read error, since a much larger clone is one nucleotide away. This rearrangement joins TRBV9 to TRBJ2-5; perhaps TRBD2 as D (7 bases). The CDR3 runs 13 residues. The germline CDR1 and CDR2 sequences are SGDLS and YYNGEE. DNA for the CDR3: TGTGCCAGCAGCGTAGAAGAGGGGGGGACCCATTACTTC. Translating gives CASSVEEGGTHYF.

Comments on this clonotype: One junction end does not reproduce the germline sequence, and a read error may be involved. The chain couples TRBV6-1 to TRBJ2-7; 8 bases align to TRBD2. The CDR3 is 16 amino acids. CDR1 and CDR2 from the germline V gene are MNHNS and SASEGT. The CDR3, as DNA: TGCGCCAGCAGTCTACCCAGGAATAGCGGGGTTGACGAGCAGTACTTC. It codes for CASSLPRNSGVDEQYF.

The V gene is TRBV19, the J gene TRBJ1-2; TRBD1 matches at 9 bases. With 3 bases clipped from V and 6 bases from J, the junction kept 2 bases outside the gene matches. The CDR3 has 13 amino acids. CDR1 is LNHDA and CDR2 is SQIVND in the germline V gene (reference sequence). The CDR3 DNA follows: TGTGCCAGTAGTATGACAGGGGGAGATGGCTACACCTTC. Translation gives CASSMTGGDGYTF.

This clonotype is classed as medium-sized (0.01 to 0.1%). The V call is TRBV12-3 or TRBV12-4, the J call TRBJ1-6; no clear D gene. This CDR3 region has 13 residues. The V end lost 2 bases, the J end lost 7 bases, and 6 bases lay between the germline ends. The CDR3 coding sequence is TGTGCCAGCAGTTTACCACAAAATTCACCCCTCCACTTT. Its translation: CASSLPQNSPLHF.

This clonotype has only one observation. The likely explanation is a read error, given a far larger clone one base away. The rearrangement links TRBV7-2 to TRBJ2-1, with D uncertain. Germline values: CDR1 SGHTA, CDR2 FQGNSA. CDR3 length: 14 residues. In DNA form, the CDR3 reads TGTGCCAGCAGTCTCAGAAGCTCCTACGATGAGCAGTTCTTC. This gives the protein CASSLRSSYDEQFF.

This clonotype was seen ten or more times. V is TRBV24-1 and J is TRBJ2-1; 7 positions agree with TRBD2. Germline CDR1 is KGHDR and CDR2 is SFDVKD. The CDR3 has 15 amino acids. The trim removed 5 bases at V and 7 bases at J, leaving 10 bases unmatched. DNA for the CDR3: TGTGCCACCAGTGGGTCTAGCGGACGGGCAAATGAGCAGTTCTTC. It codes for CATSGSSGRANEQFF.

The chain recombines TRBV20-1 with TRBJ2-1; D is possibly TRBD2 (5 bases). The germline gives CDR1 DFQATT, CDR2 SNEGSKA (reference sequence). This CDR3 is built from 17 residues. V was clipped by 4 bases and J by 9 bases, with 28 bases between them. The CDR3 region has the DNA TGCAGTGCTATCCGCCCCAGTATGGGGAGTGCGAACATTGAGCAGTTCTTC. Protein sequence: CSAIRPSMGSANIEQFF.

This clonotype is deemed medium-sized. The chain links TRBV27 to TRBJ2-1, with 13 positions matching TRBD2. This CDR3 has 15 residues. V shed 5 bases, J shed 10 bases, and the junction held 8 bases outside the gene matches. The germline V gene encodes CDR1 MNHEY and CDR2 SMNVEV (reference sequence). The CDR3 sequence is CASSPWTSGSQEQFF. In DNA, the CDR3 is TGTGCCAGCAGTCCCTGGACTAGCGGGAGTCAGGAGCAGTTCTTC.

This clonotype is labeled as medium-sized. CDR3 in amino acids: CASSYSTSYEQYF. For the CDR3, the DNA is TGTGCCAGCAGTTACTCGACTAGCTACGAGCAGTACTTC. The chain recombines TRBV6-5 with TRBJ2-7; perhaps TRBD2 as D (6 bases). The V and J ends lost 0 bases and 3 bases respectively, with 6 bases between them. The CDR3 consists of 13 residues. Looked up from germline, CDR1 is MNHEY and CDR2 is SVGAGI.

There are many counts of this clonotype. The gene calls are TRBV20-1 and TRBJ2-2; 7 positions agree with TRBD2. The CDR3 totals 19 residues. V lost 7 bases and J lost 0; bases outside the gene matches: 20. Per germline, CDR1 DFQATT and CDR2 SNEGSKA (reference sequence). CDR3 loop: CSVGRQPGGEPANTGELFF. CDR3 in DNA: TGCAGTGTCGGACGCCAGCCGGGAGGTGAACCCGCGAACACCGGGGAGCTGTTTTTT.

This clonotype was observed many times. An end of the junction differs from the germline gene, which may be a read error. The rearrangement joins TRBV5-1 to TRBJ1-2, with D tentatively TRBD1 (5 bases). Germline CDR1 and CDR2: SGHRS and YFSETQ. The CDR3 length is 15 residues. CDR3 sequence: CASSGTRGSNHGYTF. For the CDR3, the DNA is TGCGCCAGCAGCGGGACTCGGGGTTCTAACCATGGCTACACCTTC.

This clonotype was counted many times. J is TRBJ1-2 and V is TRBV7-9, with 8 bases aligning to TRBD1. The CDR3 is 16 residues long. The J segment lost 1 base and the V segment lost 5 bases, leaving 9 bases of the junction unmatched. CDR1 and CDR2 (germline): SEHNR, FQNEAQ (reference sequence). The CDR3 coding sequence is TGTGCCAGCAGCCCGGGACAGGAAGTCTTTAACTATGGCTACACCTTC. Amino acid sequence: CASSPGQEVFNYGYTF.

The genes are TRBV2 and TRBJ1-2; a possible D gene is TRBD1 (5 bases). This CDR3 region has 16 residues. Germline CDR1 SNHLY, CDR2 FYNNEI. V was pared by 6 bases and J by 0 bases, with 17 bases between. Written as DNA, the CDR3 is TGTGCCAGCAGGGATTCTCCGGGACCGCCTAACTATGGCTACACCTTC. It yields the protein CASRDSPGPPNYGYTF. The whole variable domain, filled in from reference TRBV2 and TRBJ1-2, reads EPEVTQTPSHQVTQMGQEVILRCVPISNHLYFYWYRQILGQKVEFLVSFYNNEISEKSEIFDDQFSVERPDGSNFTLKIRSTKLEDSAMYFCASRDSPGPPNYGYTFGSGTRLTVV.

The J gene is TRBJ2-2, the V gene TRBV6-2 or TRBV6-3; no definite D call. CDR3 length equals 13 residues. Germline CDR1 is MNHEY and CDR2 is SVGEGT. Trimming removed 2 bases at V and 11 bases at J, with 12 bases between. The chain's CDR3 is CASSYQNTCELFF. For the CDR3, the DNA is TGTGCCAGCAGTTACCAAAACACCTGTGAGCTGTTTTTT.

The rearrangement links TRBV28 to TRBJ1-5; weak D call: TRBD1 (5 bases). Germline values: CDR1 MDHEN, CDR2 SYDVKM. With 7 bases removed from V and 14 bases from J, the gap between germline ends came to 24 bases. The CDR3 extends over 14 amino acids. In DNA form, the CDR3 reads TGTGCCAGCATCCCCGGGACGATGAATCAGCCAAAGCATTTT. Amino acids: CASIPGTMNQPKHF. The full variable domain, in which reference TRBV28 and TRBJ1-5 provide the parts outside the CDR3, is DVKVTQSSRYLVKRTGEKVFLECVQDMDHENMFWYRQDPGLGLRLIYFSYDVKMKEKGDIPEGYSVSREKKERFSLILESASTNQTSMYLCASIPGTMNQPKHFGDGTRLSIL.

This clonotype was picked up many times. The V and J genes are TRBV20-1 and TRBJ2-1; D tentatively fits TRBD1 or TRBD2 (5 bases each). Germline loops: CDR1 DFQATT, CDR2 SNEGSKA (reference sequence). The CDR3 covers 11 residues. V lost 5 bases, J lost 9 bases, and 11 bases lay in between. This CDR3 is CSAGMGPEQFF. The CDR3 coding sequence is TGCAGTGCTGGGATGGGACCTGAGCAGTTCTTC.

The chain recombines TRBV28 with TRBJ2-7; either TRBD1 or TRBD2 may fit D (5 bases each). Per the germline V gene, CDR1 is MDHEN and CDR2 is SYDVKM. This CDR3 has 14 residues. V shed 11 bases and J shed 8 bases, with 25 bases lying between them. Written as DNA, the CDR3 is TGTGCCTCTCGTTCCGGGGCAGTGGGTTCTAAGCAGTACTTC. Residues: CASRSGAVGSKQYF.

There are many counts of this clonotype. V gene TRBV6-4 combines with J gene TRBJ2-1; 9 nucleotides agree with TRBD2. The V segment lost 6 bases and the J segment 4 bases; nucleotides outside the gene matches: 16. CDR3 length: 18 amino acids. CDR1 is MRHNA, CDR2 SNTAGT, per germline. The CDR3 reads CASRGISGSVGIYNEQFF. Written as DNA, the CDR3 is TGTGCCAGCAGGGGAATTAGCGGGAGTGTGGGGATATACAATGAGCAGTTCTTC.

The V call is TRBV19, the J call TRBJ2-1; TRBD2 agrees at 8 bases. Germline V gene lookup returns CDR1 LNHDA and CDR2 SQIVND (reference sequence). V lost 5 bases and J lost 6; bases outside the gene matches: 3. CDR3 length: 13 residues. CDR3 residues: CASSPGTSNEQFF. The DNA for the CDR3 is TGTGCCAGTAGTCCCGGGACTAGCAATGAGCAGTTCTTC.

This clonotype was detected many times. CDR3 DNA sequence: TGTGCCTGTCAGAGTGGAGAGGGGTTCACAGATACGCAGTATTTT. Amino acid sequence: CACQSGEGFTDTQYF. The V and J genes are TRBV19 and TRBJ2-3, with D possibly called TRBD1 or TRBD2 (5 bases each). The germline CDR1 and CDR2 sequences are LNHDA and SQIVND (reference sequence). The V end was cut by 11 bases, the J end by 2 bases, with 20 bases between. The CDR3 covers 15 residues.

This chain connects TRBV5-1 to TRBJ2-3; the D gene is possibly TRBD2 (5 bases). V shed 0 bases and J shed 3 bases, with 11 bases lying between them. The CDR3 spans 15 residues. Germline V gene sequence: CDR1 SGHRS, CDR2 YFSETQ. In DNA form, the CDR3 reads TGCGCCAGCAGCTTGGGGGGAGAAGGAACAGATACGCAGTATTTT. Its translation: CASSLGGEGTDTQYF.

By its share, this clonotype is medium-sized (0.01 to 0.1%). This chain joins TRBV20-1 and TRBJ2-7; possible D gene TRBD1, 6 bases. This CDR3 spans 15 amino acids. V was pared by 4 bases and J by 2 bases, with 18 bases between. CDR1 and CDR2 from the germline V gene are DFQATT and SNEGSKA (reference sequence). DNA of the CDR3: TGCAGTGCTATGGCATCGACAGGTTTGACCTACGAGCAGTACTTC. Translation gives CSAMASTGLTYEQYF.

This clonotype was found many times. This sequence joins TRBV29-1 and TRBJ2-7; D may be TRBD1 (5 bases). The CDR3 sequence is 13 residues long. V was clipped by 5 bases and J by 2 bases, with 13 bases between them. From germline, CDR1 is SQVTM and CDR2 ANQGSEA. CDR3 bases: TGCAGCGTTCAACAGGTTGCTCCCTACGAGCAGTACTTC. Its translation: CSVQQVAPYEQYF.

This clonotype came up many times. V gene TRBV4-2 combines with J gene TRBJ2-1; TRBD2 matches 7 bases. With 0 bases clipped from V and 6 bases from J, the junction kept 11 bases outside the gene matches. This CDR3 region has 17 residues. In germline, CDR1 is LGHNA, CDR2 YNFKEQ. The DNA of the CDR3 is TGTGCCAGCAGCCAAGAGGCGGCGGGAGCGTGGGGCAATGAGCAGTTCTTC. Its protein is CASSQEAAGAWGNEQFF.

This clonotype was observed many times. The CDR3 region has the DNA TGTGCCAGCAGTTTCCGGACAGGGTGGCCCGGGGAGCTGTTTTTT. It yields the protein CASSFRTGWPGELFF. The V gene is TRBV27, the J gene TRBJ2-2; 8 nucleotides agree with TRBD1. The CDR3 runs to 15 residues. The V and J ends lost 3 bases and 6 bases, in that order; junction bases with no gene match: 6. Germline loops: CDR1 MNHEY, CDR2 SMNVEV (reference sequence).

Worth noting for this clonotype: A read error likely explains this, since a far larger clone differs by one base. This chain links TRBV20-1 with TRBJ2-7, with unresolved D. The tail of the sequence fits TRBJ2-1 better, so the J call may be wrong. This CDR3 spans 15 amino acids. CDR1 DFQATT and CDR2 SNEGSKA come from the germline V gene (reference sequence). The CDR3 here is CSAISAVSFYNEQFF. CDR3 sequence (DNA): TGCAGTGCTATTTCGGCTGTCTCATTTTACAATGAGCAGTTCTTC.

In its sample, this clonotype ranks as medium-sized (0.01 to 0.1%). The genes are TRBV28 and TRBJ1-3; a weak D match, TRBD1 (5 bases). This CDR3 is 13 amino acids long. The germline V gene encodes CDR1 MDHEN and CDR2 SYDVKM. V lost 6 bases, J lost 6 bases, and 12 bases lay in between. The CDR3 spells CASSRGNENTIYF. In DNA form, the CDR3 reads TGTGCCAGCAGCCGGGGGAACGAAAACACCATATATTTT.

The V gene is TRBV28, the J gene TRBJ2-5; 10 bases agree with TRBD2. Trimming took 6 bases from V and 4 from J; bases not matched to a gene: 11. Germline values: CDR1 MDHEN, CDR2 SYDVKM. The CDR3 spans 16 residues. The CDR3 region is CASRQPKGLALETQYF. The CDR3 DNA is TGTGCCAGCAGACAACCAAAGGGACTAGCGTTAGAGACCCAGTACTTC.